This T cell receptor beta chain appears in the sequencing data of a study of blood T cell repertoires in COVID-19. Study-wide context: Collection of acute and convalescent COVID-19 samples took place in the United States, Italy and Spain. Sample material is recorded as cDNA or gDNA derived from T cells, B-cell-depleted T cells, or PBMCs.

The CDR3 consists of 16 residues. V dropped 5 bases and J dropped 2 bases, with 18 bases sitting between them. Germline V gene sequence: CDR1 SGHTA, CDR2 FQGNSA. Here immunoSEQ multiplex PCR was the method, and the copy in TCRdb shows in-frame clones only, minus some. There are 280,000 or so clones in the sample; 89% occur only once, and 12% lies in the top ten. Sequencing was carried out using peripheral blood. The chain combines TRBV7-2 with TRBJ2-5; D might be TRBD2 (5 bases). This receptor was taken from a woman in her sixties with acute or convalescent COVID-19. The CDR3 reads CASSPSFGVGQETQYF. The CDR3, as DNA: TGTGCCAGCAGCCCATCTTTCGGGGTCGGACAAGAGACCCAGTACTTC.